This T cell receptor beta chain derives from a study of cytomegalovirus exposure and HLA in healthy donors. Findings and limits, study-wide: Among TCR beta chains of equal frequency, HLA-associated ones were more clonally expanded in a later analysis. Altogether, more than 150 TCR beta chains were recorded as cytomegalovirus-associated.

V was shortened by 4 bases and J by 9 bases, with 13 bases between the two germline ends. This CDR3 spans 12 amino acids. Germline CDR1 SGDLS, CDR2 YYNGEE. Vbeta (60) and Jbeta (13) primers were used in the PCR. In the original processing: The count from a later analysis was tens of millions of unique TCR beta chains, about 9.9 million of them shared. Data came from immunoSEQ multiplex PCR; TCRdb stores just in-frame clones and leaves some out. Clone size and V and J calls were adopted from that table, with D and trimming inferred from the DNA. The table lists roughly 120,000 clones. Note on this clone: Its specificity is not known.

The source of this sequence is a man between 18 and 35 years old in good health and CMV-seronegative. The sequenced sample consisted of PBMCs. This rearrangement joins TRBV9 to TRBJ1-2, with D perhaps TRBD1 (5 bases). The CDR3 sequence: CASSPGGLSYTF. CDR3 in DNA: TGTGCCAGCAGCCCCGGGGGGTTAAGCTACACCTTC.